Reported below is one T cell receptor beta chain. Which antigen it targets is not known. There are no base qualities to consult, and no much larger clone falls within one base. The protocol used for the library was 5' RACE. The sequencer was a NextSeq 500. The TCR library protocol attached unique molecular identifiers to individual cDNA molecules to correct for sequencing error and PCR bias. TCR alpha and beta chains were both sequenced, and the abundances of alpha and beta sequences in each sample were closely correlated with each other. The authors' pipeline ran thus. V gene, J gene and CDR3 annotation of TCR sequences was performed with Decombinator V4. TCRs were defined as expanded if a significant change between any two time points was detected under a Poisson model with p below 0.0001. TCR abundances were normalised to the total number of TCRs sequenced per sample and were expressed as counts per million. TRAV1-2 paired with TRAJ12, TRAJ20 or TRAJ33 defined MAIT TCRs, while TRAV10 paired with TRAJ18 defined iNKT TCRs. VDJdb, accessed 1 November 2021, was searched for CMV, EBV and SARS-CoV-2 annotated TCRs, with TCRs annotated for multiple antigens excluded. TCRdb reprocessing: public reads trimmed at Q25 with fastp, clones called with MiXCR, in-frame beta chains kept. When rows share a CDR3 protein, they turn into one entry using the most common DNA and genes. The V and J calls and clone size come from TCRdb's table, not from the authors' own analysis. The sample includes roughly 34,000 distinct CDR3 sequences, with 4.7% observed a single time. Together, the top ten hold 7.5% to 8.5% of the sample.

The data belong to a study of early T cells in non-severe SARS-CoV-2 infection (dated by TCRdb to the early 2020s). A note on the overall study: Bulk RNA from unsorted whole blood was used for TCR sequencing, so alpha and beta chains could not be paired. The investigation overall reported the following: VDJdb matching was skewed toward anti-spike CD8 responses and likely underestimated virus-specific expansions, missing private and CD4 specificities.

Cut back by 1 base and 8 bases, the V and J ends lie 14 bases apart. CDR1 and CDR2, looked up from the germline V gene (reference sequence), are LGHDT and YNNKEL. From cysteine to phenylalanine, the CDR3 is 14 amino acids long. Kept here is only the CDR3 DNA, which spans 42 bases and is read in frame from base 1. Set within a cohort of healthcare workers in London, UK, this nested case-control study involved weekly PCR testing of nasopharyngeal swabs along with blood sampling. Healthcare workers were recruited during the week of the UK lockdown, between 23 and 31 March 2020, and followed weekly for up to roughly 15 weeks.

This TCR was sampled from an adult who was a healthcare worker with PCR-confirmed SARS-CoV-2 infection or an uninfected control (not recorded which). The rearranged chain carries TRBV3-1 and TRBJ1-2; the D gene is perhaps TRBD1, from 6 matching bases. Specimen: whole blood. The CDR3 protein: CASSQGGTGHGYTF. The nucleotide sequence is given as TGTGCCAGCAGCCAAGGGGGCACAGGGCACGGCTACACCTTC.